This T cell receptor beta chain was sequenced in a study of cytomegalovirus exposure and HLA in healthy donors. The CDR3 has 17 residues. The V gene end was trimmed by 5 bases and the J gene end by 3 bases; junction bases not matched to a gene: 13. Germline CDR1 reads LNHDA; CDR2 reads SQIVND (reference sequence). Primers included in the PCR were 60 Vbeta and 13 Jbeta primers. The repertoire was sequenced with immunoSEQ multiplex PCR; TCRdb's copy has only in-frame clones and lacks some. Of 160,000 or so clones listed, about 77% were seen once; the top ten hold about 1.3%. Material: PBMCs. The V call is TRBV19, the J call TRBJ2-7, with 10 bases that match TRBD2. The clonotype originates from a man aged 30 to 39 in good health and CMV-seronegative. The CDR3 DNA is TGTGCCAGTAGTGTAGCGGGAGGAGCCCCTCCTTTCTACGAGCAGTACTTC. Protein sequence: CASSVAGGAPPFYEQYF.